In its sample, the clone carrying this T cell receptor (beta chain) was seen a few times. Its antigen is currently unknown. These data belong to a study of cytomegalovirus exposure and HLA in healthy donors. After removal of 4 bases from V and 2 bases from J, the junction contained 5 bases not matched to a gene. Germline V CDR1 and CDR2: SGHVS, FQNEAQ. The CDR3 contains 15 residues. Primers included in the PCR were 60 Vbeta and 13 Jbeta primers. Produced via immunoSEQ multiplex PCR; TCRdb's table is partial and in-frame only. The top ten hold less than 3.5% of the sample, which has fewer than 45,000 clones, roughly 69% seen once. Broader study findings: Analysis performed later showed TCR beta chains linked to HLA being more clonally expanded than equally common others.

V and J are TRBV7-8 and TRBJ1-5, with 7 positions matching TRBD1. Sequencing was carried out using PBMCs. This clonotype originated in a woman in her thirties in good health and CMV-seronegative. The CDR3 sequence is CASSSGQDRNQPQHF. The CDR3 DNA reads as TGTGCCAGCAGCTCAGGACAGGACCGCAATCAGCCCCAGCATTTT. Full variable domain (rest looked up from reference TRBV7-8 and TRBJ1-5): GAGVSQSPRYKVAKRGQDVALRCDPISGHVSLFWYQQALGQGPEFLTYFQNEAQLDKSGLPSDRFFAERPEGSVSTLKIQRTQQEDSAVYLCASSSGQDRNQPQHFGDGTRLSIL.